A selection of T cell receptor beta chains follows, all from one sample in a study of control samples from healthy donors and cancer patients. The table came from immunoSEQ multiplex PCR; TCRdb's copy has only in-frame clones and leaves some out. The data contain 130,000 or so clones, more than 75% of them singletons. Sequencing was performed on blood. The receptor set was obtained from a man aged 40-49 years in good health. Each CDR3 is given with its conserved first and last residue. The order of the fields is clone size, D gene, J gene, V gene, CDR3 protein, CDR3 DNA. D genes are given only for firm matches. Clone sizes are given selectively: once, few, many, or a class where the clone is expanded.

size: NA
D: TRBD2
J: TRBJ2-7
V: TRBV5-4
CDR3: CASSLAVAGVYEQYF
DNA: TGTGCCAGCAGCTTGGCGGTAGCGGGGGTATACGAGCAGTACTTC

size: NA
D: NA
J: TRBJ1-1
V: TRBV29-1
CDR3: CSVHPVNTEAFF
DNA: TGCAGCGTTCACCCGGTTAACACTGAAGCTTTCTTT

size: NA
D: NA
J: TRBJ2-1
V: TRBV7-2
CDR3: CASSLDRRSYNEQFF
DNA: TGTGCCAGCAGCCTCGACAGGAGATCCTACAATGAGCAGTTCTTC

size: NA
D: TRBD2
J: TRBJ2-6
V: TRBV25-1
CDR3: CASSDFGTSGPGANVLTF
DNA: TGTGCCAGCAGTGATTTCGGGACTAGCGGGCCTGGGGCCAACGTCCTGACTTTC

size: NA
D: NA
J: TRBJ1-4
V: TRBV5-5
CDR3: CASSNRTLTNEKLFF
DNA: TGTGCCAGCAGCAATCGGACCTTAACTAATGAAAAACTGTTTTTT

size: NA
D: NA
J: TRBJ1-1
V: TRBV11-3
CDR3: CASSLGTWGAFF
DNA: TGTGCCAGCAGCTTAGGGACCTGGGGAGCTTTCTTT

size: NA
D: NA
J: TRBJ1-6
V: TRBV30
CDR3: CAWSEYREINSPLHF
DNA: TGTGCCTGGAGTGAGTACAGGGAAATAAATTCACCCCTCCACTTT

size: NA
D: NA
J: TRBJ1-5
V: TRBV6-2/TRBV6-3
CDR3: CASSNGQPQHF
DNA: TGTGCCAGCAGTAATGGTCAGCCCCAGCATTTT

size: NA
D: NA
J: TRBJ1-4
V: TRBV2
CDR3: CASQLRQNEKLFF
DNA: TGTGCCAGCCAGCTGAGACAAAATGAAAAACTGTTTTTT

size: NA
D: TRBD1
J: TRBJ1-1
V: TRBV2
CDR3: CASRGTGGLAEAFF
DNA: TGTGCCAGCAGGGGGACAGGGGGCCTCGCTGAAGCTTTCTTT

size: NA
D: TRBD2
J: TRBJ2-5
V: TRBV6-1
CDR3: CASSELAGGQETQYF
DNA: TGTGCCAGCAGTGAACTAGCGGGGGGGCAAGAGACCCAGTACTTC

size: NA
D: NA
J: TRBJ1-1
V: TRBV18
CDR3: CASSPLGQNMNTEAFF
DNA: TGTGCCAGCTCACCCCTCGGACAGAACATGAACACTGAAGCTTTCTTT

size: NA
D: TRBD2
J: TRBJ2-5
V: TRBV5-4
CDR3: CASSGLAGGRETQYF
DNA: TGTGCCAGCAGCGGACTAGCGGGGGGGCGCGAGACCCAGTACTTC

size: once
D: NA
J: TRBJ1-1
V: TRBV23-1
CDR3: CASRRRGAFF
DNA: TGCGCCAGTCGGCGCCGGGGGGCTTTCTTT

size: NA
D: NA
J: TRBJ1-5
V: TRBV12-3/TRBV12-4
CDR3: CASTGRRDQPQHF
DNA: TGTGCCAGCACCGGCCGGAGGGACCAGCCCCAGCATTTT